This TCR beta chain was identified during a study of blood T cell repertoires in COVID-19. Across the study: Acute and convalescent COVID-19 specimens originated in the United States, Italy and Spain. Sources were T cells, B-cell-depleted T cells, or PBMCs; the material itself was cDNA or gDNA.

This clone was picked up a small number of times. Per the original data handling: Researchers report that nucleated cell counts were estimated from reference gene primer amplification. The protocol was immunoSEQ multiplex PCR, while the TCRdb copy is restricted to in-frame clones and leaves out a portion. That table supplies the V and J calls and clone size; D and trimming were determined from the DNA. This sample carries fewer than 500,000 clones, 86% of them seen once, and the ten largest clones take over 1.1%. Trimming at V came to 4 bases and at J to 0 bases, leaving 11 bases not matched to a gene. The CDR3 is 17 amino acids. The V gene's germline CDR1 is MNHEY and CDR2 SMNVEV (reference sequence).

Sequencing used peripheral blood. This receptor was identified in a woman aged 25 to 39 with active or convalescent COVID-19. The chain is built from TRBV27 and TRBJ1-1, with 7 bases lining up with TRBD1. CDR3 nucleotide sequence: TGTGCCAGCAGTTCTAGAAGTCGGGGACAGATGAACACTGAAGCTTTCTTT. It yields the protein CASSSRSRGQMNTEAFF.